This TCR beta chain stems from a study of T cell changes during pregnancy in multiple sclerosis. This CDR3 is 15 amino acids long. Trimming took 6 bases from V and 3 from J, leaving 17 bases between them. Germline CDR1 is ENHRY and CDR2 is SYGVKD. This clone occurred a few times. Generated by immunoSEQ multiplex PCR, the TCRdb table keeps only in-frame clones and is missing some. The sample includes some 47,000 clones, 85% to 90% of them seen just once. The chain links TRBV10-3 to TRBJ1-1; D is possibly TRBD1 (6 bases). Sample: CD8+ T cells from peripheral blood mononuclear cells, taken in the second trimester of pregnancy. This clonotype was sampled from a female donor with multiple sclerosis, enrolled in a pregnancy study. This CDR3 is CAIRSGGDKHTEAFF. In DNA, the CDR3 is TGTGCCATCAGAAGCGGGGGGGACAAACACACTGAAGCTTTCTTT.